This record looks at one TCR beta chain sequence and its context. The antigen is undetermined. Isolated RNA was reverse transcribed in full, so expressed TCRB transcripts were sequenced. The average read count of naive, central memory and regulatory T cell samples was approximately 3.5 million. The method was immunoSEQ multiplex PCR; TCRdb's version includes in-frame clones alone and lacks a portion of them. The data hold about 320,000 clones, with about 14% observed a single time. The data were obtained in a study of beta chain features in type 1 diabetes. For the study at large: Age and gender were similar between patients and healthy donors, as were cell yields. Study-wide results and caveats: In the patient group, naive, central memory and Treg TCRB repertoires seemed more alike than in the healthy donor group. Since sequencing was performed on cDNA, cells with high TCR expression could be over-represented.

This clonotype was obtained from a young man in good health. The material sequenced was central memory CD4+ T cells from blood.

The CDR3 loop is CASSLASGGRYEQYF. The DNA for the CDR3 is TGTGCCAGCAGCTTAGCGTCGGGGGGCCGCTACGAGCAGTACTTC. This rearrangement joins TRBV7-2 to TRBJ2-7; tentative D call: TRBD2 (7 bases). This CDR3 contains 15 residues. The germline V gene encodes CDR1 SGHTA and CDR2 FQGNSA. Deletions cut 0 bases from V and 3 bases from J, with 12 bases between.